The 5 T cell receptor beta chains below were found in one sample sequenced in a study of blood T cell repertoires in COVID-19. The assay was immunoSEQ multiplex PCR, and TCRdb's table has in-frame clones only and misses some. The table has more than 200,000 clones, 65% to 90% seen once. Input material: peripheral blood. Receptors were obtained from a man aged 25 to 45 with active or convalescent COVID-19.

This chain joins TRBV4-3 and TRBJ1-1; D call uncertain. CDR1 and CDR2 from the germline V gene are LGHNA and YSLEER. With 0 bases removed from V and 1 base from J, the gap between germline ends came to 9 bases. The CDR3 is 15 amino acids. CDR3 in DNA: TGCGCCAGCAGCCAAGATTTGCGTCAGAACACTGAAGCTTTCTTT. Protein: CASSQDLRQNTEAFF.

In this sample, this clone turned up once. The V and J genes are TRBV11-2 and TRBJ2-7; 7 bases line up with TRBD1. The CDR3 consists of 15 residues. V was pared by 5 bases and J by 5 bases, with 12 bases of the junction left unmatched. Germline CDR1 and CDR2: SGHAT and FQNNGV. Here the CDR3 reads CASSRQWGQNNEQYF. The DNA of the CDR3 is TGTGCCAGCAGCCGCCAGTGGGGACAGAACAACGAGCAGTACTTC.

The chain carries TRBV5-1 and TRBJ2-5, with D maybe TRBD2 (6 bases). Germline CDR1 and CDR2: SGHRS and YFSETQ. Deletions cut 4 bases from V and 3 bases from J, with 10 bases between. This CDR3 has 13 residues. CDR3 sequence (DNA): TGCGCCAGCAGCCGAGTAGCGGAAGAGACCCAGTACTTC. Protein sequence: CASSRVAEETQYF.

The chain employs TRBV6-5 and TRBJ1-1; D gene uncertain. CDR1 is MNHEY, CDR2 SVGAGI, per germline. V gave up 0 bases and J gave up 4 bases, with 12 bases separating them. The CDR3 consists of 15 residues. The CDR3 loop reads CASSYSEGKSTEAFF. CDR3 bases: TGTGCCAGCAGTTACTCGGAGGGTAAGTCCACTGAAGCTTTCTTT.

The chain uses TRBV11-3 and TRBJ2-1, with TRBD2 as a possible D gene (6 bases). The V end was cut by 1 base, the J end by 7 bases, with 20 bases between. Germline loops: CDR1 SGHNT, CDR2 YENEEA. The CDR3 has 17 amino acids. The CDR3 is CASSLGSGRGFGNEQFF. CDR3 bases: TGTGCCAGCAGCTTAGGATCCGGACGGGGGTTTGGGAATGAGCAGTTCTTC.